The subject of this entry is one TCR beta chain. This record belongs to a study of T cell changes during pregnancy in multiple sclerosis. The CDR3 sequence is 14 residues long. Germline V lookup: CDR1 SNHLY, CDR2 FYNNEI. With V trimmed by 6 bases and J by 3 bases, 6 bases remained unmatched. Clones were read by immunoSEQ multiplex PCR, and TCRdb kept only the in-frame ones, dropping some. The repertoire holds 55,000 to 70,000 clones, with roughly nine tenths as singletons. This chain joins TRBV2 and TRBJ1-2, with TRBD1 matching over 8 bases. Sequencing was performed on peripheral blood, taken in the first trimester of pregnancy. The source of this sequence is a female donor with multiple sclerosis, enrolled in a pregnancy study. The CDR3 loop reads CASSRTGSDYGYTF. The CDR3 nucleotides read TGTGCCAGCAGCCGGACAGGGTCTGACTATGGCTACACCTTC.